The T cell receptor (beta chain) described here comes from a study of vaccination and CD4 T cells after COVID-19. Study summary: Researchers treated cells with overlapping spike peptides taken from SARS-CoV-2, HCoV-NL63, HCoV-OC43 and HCoV-229E.

Remarks on this clonotype: No antigen is known for it.

With the Oncomine TCR Beta short-read assay, DNA from cultured CD4+ T cells was sequenced. TCRdb redid the calling of the PCR reads with MiXCR, one entry per CDR3 protein. Among roughly 20,000 distinct CDR3 sequences, about 56% were seen once, and the ten largest hold 7% to 8.5%. The J segment lost 1 base and the V segment lost 5 bases, leaving 3 bases of the junction unmatched. Germline assignment: CDR1 DFQATT and CDR2 SNEGSKA (reference sequence). CDR3 size: 13 residues. Stated treatment: approximately nine-day PBMC culture with coronavirus spike peptide pools or control peptides (ViraFEST assay). Via ViraFEST, peptide pools expanded antigen-specific T cells before TCR sequencing. Negative selection enriched CD4+ T cells from cultures at around ten days.

The V and J genes are TRBV20-1 and TRBJ2-7; 9 bases map to TRBD2. Sequencing input: CD4+ T cells from blood, cultured in vitro. This TCR came from a human donor who had recovered from COVID-19. The CDR3 nucleotides are TGCAGTGCTCCCCTAGCGGGATCCTACGAGCAGTACTTC. It yields the protein CSAPLAGSYEQYF.